The 24 T cell receptor beta chains below all came from one sample that was sequenced in a study of beta chain features in type 1 diabetes. As every portion of the isolated RNA was reverse transcribed, the sequencing read expressed TCRB transcripts. The assay was immunoSEQ multiplex PCR, and TCRdb's table has in-frame clones only and misses some. This table holds approximately 250,000 clones, 13% to 15% found once. Sequenced material: naive CD4+ T cells from blood. The receptors here all came from a woman in her thirties or forties in good health.

This clone was seen just once. The gene calls are TRBV6-6 and TRBJ2-7; no clear D. The ends were cut back, 10 bases at V and 2 bases at J, with 9 bases in the middle. There are 11 residues in the CDR3. Germline V gene lookup returns CDR1 MNHNY and CDR2 SVGAGI (reference sequence). The CDR3 DNA reads TGTGCCACAACTGGTACCTACGAGCAGTACTTC. As protein: CATTGTYEQYF.

Turning to this clone: A junction end diverges from the germline sequence, so it may reflect a read error. The chain joins TRBV4-1 to TRBJ2-1; 7 bases match TRBD2. CDR1 and CDR2 from the germline V gene are MGHRA and YSYEKL. The CDR3 loop spans 16 amino acids. CDR3 nucleotides: TGCGCCAGCAGCCAAGAAGTAGCGGGTGCCTACAATGGGCAGTTCTTC. Residues: CASSQEVAGAYNGQFF.

This clone has just a few counts. This sequence joins TRBV5-1 and TRBJ2-3; weak D call: TRBD2 (6 bases). This CDR3 is built from 17 residues. The V and J ends lost 4 bases and 0 bases respectively, with 18 bases between them. Germline V lookup: CDR1 SGHRS, CDR2 YFSETQ. In nucleotides, the CDR3 is TGCGCCAGCAGCCAGACGGGAGCCGCATCTAGCACAGATACGCAGTATTTT. The encoded protein is CASSQTGAASSTDTQYF.

The rearrangement links TRBV7-2 to TRBJ1-6; 7 nucleotides agree with TRBD1. Germline CDR1 is SGHTA and CDR2 is FQGNSA. With 4 bases clipped from V and 3 bases from J, the junction kept 6 bases outside the gene matches. The CDR3 consists of 16 residues. DNA of the CDR3: TGTGCCAGCAGCTCAAACAGGGGCGACTATAATTCACCCCTCCACTTT. As protein: CASSSNRGDYNSPLHF.

This clone was counted between two and nine times. V gene TRBV9 combines with J gene TRBJ2-3, with D possibly matching TRBD1 (7 bases). Trimming cost V 2 bases and J 5 bases, with 12 bases left between them. CDR1 is SGDLS and CDR2 is YYNGEE in the germline V gene. The CDR3 is 14 amino acids. CDR3 in DNA: TGTGCCAGCAGCGTCTCAGGGGGGATAGATACGCAGTATTTT. This codes for CASSVSGGIDTQYF.

This chain links TRBV11-2 with TRBJ2-7; 9 nucleotides line up with TRBD2. Germline loops: CDR1 SGHAT, CDR2 FQNNGV. The CDR3 is 16 residues long. V lost 2 bases to trimming and J lost 3 bases; unmatched junction nucleotides: 8. CDR3 nucleotide sequence: TGTGCCAGCAGCTTATTCGGCGGGGGGGCTTACTACGAGCAGTACTTC. Protein product: CASSLFGGGAYYEQYF.

This clone was detected only a few times. This chain connects TRBV7-9 to TRBJ2-7; 8 bases are a match to TRBD2. V lost 5 bases to trimming and J lost 2 bases; unmatched junction nucleotides: 14. Germline V gene data show CDR1 as SEHNR and CDR2 as FQNEAQ (reference sequence). CDR3 length equals 17 residues. The CDR3 here is CASSPGGARGSTYEQYF. CDR3 bases: TGTGCCAGCAGCCCCGGGGGGGCGAGAGGGAGTACCTACGAGCAGTACTTC.

This clone was seen only a few times. V is TRBV11-2 and J is TRBJ2-2; D may be TRBD1 (6 bases). CDR3 length equals 15 residues. The V gene's germline CDR1 is SGHAT and CDR2 FQNNGV. The V and J ends lost 3 bases and 8 bases respectively, with 16 bases between them. CDR3 amino acids: CASSLEDSNRGELFF. Here the CDR3 DNA reads TGTGCCAGCAGCTTGGAGGACAGCAACCGTGGGGAGCTGTTTTTT.

The chain links TRBV7-2 to TRBJ2-1; 7 bases line up with TRBD2. This CDR3 comprises 13 residues. The J segment lost 6 bases and the V segment lost 2 bases, leaving 1 base of the junction unmatched. The germline V gene encodes CDR1 SGHTA and CDR2 FQGNSA. This CDR3 is CASSLWTSNEQFF. In DNA form, the CDR3 reads TGTGCCAGCAGCTTATGGACTAGCAATGAGCAGTTCTTC.

The V call is TRBV10-2, the J call TRBJ2-7, with TRBD1 matching 9 bases. Germline loops: CDR1 WSHSY, CDR2 SAAADI. CDR3 size: 16 residues. The ends lost 4 bases at V and 3 bases at J; junction bases unmatched: 10. The CDR3 coding sequence is TGCGCCAGCAGTGCGGCCCCTGGGACAGGGAACTACGAGCAGTACTTC. As protein: CASSAAPGTGNYEQYF.

V is TRBV7-2 and J is TRBJ1-2; TRBD1 might be the D (5 bases). CDR1 is SGHTA, CDR2 FQGNSA, per germline. This CDR3 is 13 amino acids long. V lost 5 bases, J lost 8 bases, and 15 bases lay in between. CDR3 in DNA: TGTGCCAGCAGCCCGCCGGGACTATCGGGCTACACCTTC. Translation gives CASSPPGLSGYTF.

This clone showed up just a few times. The rearrangement uses TRBV25-1 and TRBJ2-7; D not certain. The germline V gene encodes CDR1 MGHDK and CDR2 SYGVNS. This CDR3 has 13 amino acids. Trimming removed 2 bases from V and 7 bases from J, with 12 bases in between. The chain's CDR3 is CASSEPHREEQYF. The CDR3 nucleotides are TGTGCCAGCAGTGAACCCCATCGTGAGGAGCAGTACTTC.

The chain employs TRBV12-5 and TRBJ2-1; D possibly corresponds to TRBD2 (6 bases). Per germline, CDR1 LGHNT and CDR2 FRNRAP. The CDR3 is 15 amino acids. V was clipped by 0 bases and J by 3 bases, with 9 bases between them. This CDR3 is CASGLVGLDYNEQFF. The CDR3 coding sequence is TGTGCTAGTGGTTTGGTGGGACTCGACTACAATGAGCAGTTCTTC. The full variable domain, rest sourced from reference TRBV12-5 and TRBJ2-1, is DARVTQTPRHKVTEMGQEVTMRCQPILGHNTVFWYRQTMMQGLELLAYFRNRAPLDDSGMPKDRFSAEMPDATLATLKIQPSEPRDSAVYFCASGLVGLDYNEQFFGPGTRLTVL.

The J gene is TRBJ1-5, the V gene TRBV29-1, with D uncertain. Germline values: CDR1 SQVTM, CDR2 ANQGSEA. V lost 4 bases and J lost 2, with 6 bases in between. This CDR3 spans 12 amino acids. CDR3 sequence: CSVAGRNQPQHF. CDR3 DNA sequence: TGCAGCGTTGCGGGTCGCAATCAGCCCCAGCATTTT.

This clone was counted only a few times. V and J are TRBV7-2 and TRBJ2-7, with D possibly being TRBD2 (5 bases). V was pared by 5 bases and J by 1 base, with 15 bases between. The CDR3 covers 15 residues. Germline lookup yields CDR1 SGHTA and CDR2 FQGNSA. This CDR3 reads CASSEAGQTSYEQYF. CDR3 coding DNA: TGTGCCAGCAGCGAGGCGGGCCAAACTTCCTACGAGCAGTACTTC.

The V and J genes are TRBV18 and TRBJ2-7; D perhaps matches TRBD1 (5 bases). CDR1 is KGHSH and CDR2 is LQKENI in the germline V gene. The CDR3 consists of 13 residues. V lost 6 bases, J lost 2 bases, and 11 bases lay in between. CDR3 sequence reads: CASSFDRAYEQYF. DNA of the CDR3: TGTGCCAGCTCTTTCGACAGAGCCTACGAGCAGTACTTC. The full variable domain, in which reference TRBV18 and TRBJ2-7 provide the parts outside the CDR3, is NAGVMQNPRHLVRRRGQEARLRCSPMKGHSHVYWYRQLPEEGLKFMVYLQKENIIDESGMPKERFSAEFPKEGPSILRIQQVVRGDSAAYFCASSFDRAYEQYFGPGTRLTVT.

The chain uses TRBV2 and TRBJ2-1, with D perhaps TRBD2 (7 bases). The V gene's germline CDR1 is SNHLY and CDR2 FYNNEI. CDR3 size: 15 residues. Trimming pared 3 bases from V and 9 bases from J, leaving 18 bases between. The CDR3 DNA sequence: TGTGCCAGCAGTGAGCGGGGGCCGGGATTGGGTGAGCAGTTCTTC. Translating it yields CASSERGPGLGEQFF.

The CDR3 sequence: CASSLVAGGPDTQYF. In DNA form, the CDR3 reads TGTGCCAGCAGCTTAGTCGCGGGGGGACCAGATACGCAGTATTTT. The chain employs TRBV7-2 and TRBJ2-3; 8 bases align to TRBD2. This CDR3 spans 15 amino acids. V dropped 1 base and J dropped 4; count of bases not matched to a gene: 4. Germline assignment: CDR1 SGHTA and CDR2 FQGNSA.

The V and J genes are TRBV19 and TRBJ1-2; D call uncertain. Deletions cut 9 bases from V and 7 bases from J, with 24 bases between. This CDR3 is 15 amino acids long. Germline lookup yields CDR1 LNHDA and CDR2 SQIVND (reference sequence). CDR3 loop: CASAPGSSVGSGYTF. The CDR3, as DNA: TGTGCCAGCGCCCCGGGGTCGTCCGTTGGAAGTGGCTACACCTTC.

This rearrangement joins TRBV6-5 to TRBJ1-4; D gene ambiguous. V lost 0 bases and J 7 bases, leaving 12 bases between the germline ends. This CDR3 comprises 15 residues. Germline V lookup: CDR1 MNHEY, CDR2 SVGAGI. The CDR3 region is CASSYSLQGSEKLFF. The DNA for the CDR3 is TGTGCCAGCAGTTACTCGCTGCAAGGGAGTGAAAAACTGTTTTTT.

A few counts support this clone. The rearrangement uses TRBV7-9 and TRBJ2-2; tentative D call: TRBD2 (6 bases). Trimming removed 5 bases from V and 0 bases from J, with 10 bases in between. Germline-derived CDR1 and CDR2 are SEHNR and FQNEAQ (reference sequence). The CDR3 runs to 15 residues. The CDR3 here is CASSEGLTNTGELFF. Written as DNA, the CDR3 is TGTGCCAGCAGCGAGGGACTGACGAACACCGGGGAGCTGTTTTTT. Based on the CDR3 plus reference TRBV7-9 and TRBJ2-2, the full variable domain is DTGVSQNPRHKITKRGQNVTFRCDPISEHNRLYWYRQTLGQGPEFLTYFQNEAQLEKSRLLSDRFSAERPKGSFSTLEIQRTEQGDSAMYLCASSEGLTNTGELFFGEGSRLTVL.

The J gene is TRBJ1-5, the V gene TRBV11-2, with 10 bases that match TRBD1. This CDR3 is built from 15 residues. The V segment lost 5 bases and the J segment 6 bases; nucleotides outside the gene matches: 7. Germline V gives CDR1 SGHAT, CDR2 FQNNGV. The CDR3 loop reads CASSPGQGISQPQHF. CDR3 DNA sequence: TGTGCCAGCAGCCCGGGACAGGGGATTTCTCAGCCCCAGCATTTT.

This clone turned up a few times. The CDR3 protein is CASSIPSGGELSPLHF. CDR3 in DNA: TGTGCCAGTAGTATCCCCTCGGGCGGGGAATTGTCACCCCTCCACTTT. J is TRBJ1-6 and V is TRBV19, with D unresolved. The germline V and J ends were trimmed by 3 bases and 10 bases, with 19 bases remaining between them. The CDR3 covers 16 residues. Germline lookup yields CDR1 LNHDA and CDR2 SQIVND (reference sequence).

This clone occurred a few times. J is TRBJ2-2 and V is TRBV7-2; 8 nucleotides line up with TRBD2. Germline CDR1 and CDR2: SGHTA and FQGNSA. V lost 5 bases and J lost 1; bases outside the gene matches: 3. This CDR3 is 15 amino acids long. The CDR3 nucleotides read TGTGCCAGCAGCCCCGGGACTAGGAACACCGGGGAGCTGTTTTTT. Translation gives CASSPGTRNTGELFF. The variable domain in full, completed from reference TRBV7-2 and TRBJ2-2, reads GAGVSQSPSNKVTEKGKDVELRCDPISGHTALYWYRQSLGQGLEFLIYFQGNSAPDKSGLPSDRFSAERTGGSVSTLTIQRTQQEDSAVYLCASSPGTRNTGELFFGEGSRLTVL.